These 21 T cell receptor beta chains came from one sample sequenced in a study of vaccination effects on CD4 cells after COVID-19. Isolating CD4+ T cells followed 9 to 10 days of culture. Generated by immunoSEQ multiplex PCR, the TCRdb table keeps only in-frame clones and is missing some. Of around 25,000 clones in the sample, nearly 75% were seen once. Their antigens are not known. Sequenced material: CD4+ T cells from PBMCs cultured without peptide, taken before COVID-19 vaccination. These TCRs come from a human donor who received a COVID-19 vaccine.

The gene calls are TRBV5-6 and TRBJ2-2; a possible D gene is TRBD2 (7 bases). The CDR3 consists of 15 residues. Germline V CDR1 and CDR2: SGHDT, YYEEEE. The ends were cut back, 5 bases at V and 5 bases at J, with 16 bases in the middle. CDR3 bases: TGTGCCAGCAGATTTAAGGGGGGGTCTACCGGGGAGCTGTTTTTT. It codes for CASRFKGGSTGELFF.

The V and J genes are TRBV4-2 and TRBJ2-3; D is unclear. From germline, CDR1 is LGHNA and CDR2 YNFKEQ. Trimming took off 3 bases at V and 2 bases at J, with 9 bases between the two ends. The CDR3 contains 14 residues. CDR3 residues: CASSQSTVTDTQYF. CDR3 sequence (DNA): TGTGCCAGCAGCCAGTCCACGGTCACAGATACGCAGTATTTT.

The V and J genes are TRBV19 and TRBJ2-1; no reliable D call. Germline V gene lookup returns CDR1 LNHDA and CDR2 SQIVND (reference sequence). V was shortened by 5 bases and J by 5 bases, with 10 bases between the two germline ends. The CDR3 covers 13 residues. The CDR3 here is CASSVGVNNEQFF. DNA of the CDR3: TGTGCCAGTAGTGTCGGCGTAAACAATGAGCAGTTCTTC.

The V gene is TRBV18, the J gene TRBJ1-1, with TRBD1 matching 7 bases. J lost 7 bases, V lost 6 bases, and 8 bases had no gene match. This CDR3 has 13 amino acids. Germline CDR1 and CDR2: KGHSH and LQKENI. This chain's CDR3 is CASSPQGQNEAFF. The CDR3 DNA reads TGTGCCAGCTCCCCCCAGGGACAGAATGAAGCTTTCTTT.

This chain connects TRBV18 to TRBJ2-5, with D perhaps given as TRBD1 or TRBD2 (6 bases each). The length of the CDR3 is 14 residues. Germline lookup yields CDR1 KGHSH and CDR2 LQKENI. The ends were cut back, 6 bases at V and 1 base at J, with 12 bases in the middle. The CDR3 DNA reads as TGTGCCAGCTCCCCCCCGGGGGCCCAAGAGACCCAGTACTTC. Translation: CASSPPGAQETQYF.

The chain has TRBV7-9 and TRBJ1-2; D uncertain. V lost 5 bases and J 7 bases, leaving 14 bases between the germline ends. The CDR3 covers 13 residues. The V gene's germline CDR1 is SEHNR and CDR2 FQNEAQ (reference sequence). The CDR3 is CASSQDGISGYTF. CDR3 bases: TGTGCCAGCAGCCAGGACGGGATCAGTGGCTACACCTTC.

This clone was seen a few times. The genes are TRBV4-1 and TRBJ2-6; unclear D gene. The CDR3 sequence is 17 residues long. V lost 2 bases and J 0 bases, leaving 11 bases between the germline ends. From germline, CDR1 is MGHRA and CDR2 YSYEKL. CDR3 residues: CASSQLLSPSGANVLTF. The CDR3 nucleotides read TGCGCCAGCAGCCAACTCCTGAGCCCCTCTGGGGCCAACGTCCTGACTTTC.

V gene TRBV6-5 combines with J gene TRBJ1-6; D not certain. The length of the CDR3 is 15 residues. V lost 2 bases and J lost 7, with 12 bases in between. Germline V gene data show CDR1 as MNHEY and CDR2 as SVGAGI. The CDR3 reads CASSYGSGPNSPLHF. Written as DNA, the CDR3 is TGTGCCAGCAGTTACGGGTCCGGGCCCAATTCACCCCTCCACTTT.

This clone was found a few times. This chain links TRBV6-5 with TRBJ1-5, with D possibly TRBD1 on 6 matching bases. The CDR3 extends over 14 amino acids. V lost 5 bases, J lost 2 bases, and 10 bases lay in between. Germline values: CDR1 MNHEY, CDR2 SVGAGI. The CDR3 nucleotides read TGTGCCAGCAGTATTAGACAGGGCAATCAGCCCCAGCATTTT. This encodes CASSIRQGNQPQHF.

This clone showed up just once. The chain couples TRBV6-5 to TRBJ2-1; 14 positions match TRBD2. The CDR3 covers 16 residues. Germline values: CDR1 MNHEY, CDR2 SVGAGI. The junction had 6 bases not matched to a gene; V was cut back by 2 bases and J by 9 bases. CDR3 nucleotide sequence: TGTGCCAGCAGTTACCGGACTAGCGGGGGGTATCCTGAGCAGTTCTTC. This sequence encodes CASSYRTSGGYPEQFF.

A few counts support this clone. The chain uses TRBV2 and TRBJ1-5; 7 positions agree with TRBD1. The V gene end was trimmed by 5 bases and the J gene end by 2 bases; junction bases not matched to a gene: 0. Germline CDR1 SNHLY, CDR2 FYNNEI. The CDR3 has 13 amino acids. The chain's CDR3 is CASSTGGNQPQHF. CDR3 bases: TGTGCCAGCAGTACAGGGGGCAATCAGCCCCAGCATTTT.

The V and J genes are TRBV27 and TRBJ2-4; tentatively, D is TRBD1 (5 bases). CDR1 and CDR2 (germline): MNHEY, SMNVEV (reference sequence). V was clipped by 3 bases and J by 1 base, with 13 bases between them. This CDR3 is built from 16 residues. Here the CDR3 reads CASSFGRVRAKNIQYF. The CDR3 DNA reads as TGTGCCAGCAGTTTTGGCAGGGTAAGGGCCAAAAACATTCAGTACTTC.

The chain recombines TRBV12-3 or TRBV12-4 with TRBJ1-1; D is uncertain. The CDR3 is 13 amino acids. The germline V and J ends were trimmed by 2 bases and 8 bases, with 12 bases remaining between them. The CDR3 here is CASSLSSRREAFF. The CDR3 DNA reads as TGTGCCAGCAGTTTAAGTTCTAGGAGGGAAGCTTTCTTT.

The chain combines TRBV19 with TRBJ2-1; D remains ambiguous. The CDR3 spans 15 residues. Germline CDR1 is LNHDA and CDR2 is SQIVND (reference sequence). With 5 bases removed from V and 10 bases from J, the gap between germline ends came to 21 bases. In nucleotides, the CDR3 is TGTGCCAGTAGTCCCTTAGCAATACAAAACACGGAGCAGTTCTTC. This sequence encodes CASSPLAIQNTEQFF.

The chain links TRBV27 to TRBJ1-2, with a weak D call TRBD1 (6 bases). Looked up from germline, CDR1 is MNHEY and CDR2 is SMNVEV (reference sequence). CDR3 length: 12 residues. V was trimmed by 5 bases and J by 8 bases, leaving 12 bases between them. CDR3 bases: TGTGCCAGCAGTACCACAGGGTGGGGCTACACCTTC. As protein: CASSTTGWGYTF.

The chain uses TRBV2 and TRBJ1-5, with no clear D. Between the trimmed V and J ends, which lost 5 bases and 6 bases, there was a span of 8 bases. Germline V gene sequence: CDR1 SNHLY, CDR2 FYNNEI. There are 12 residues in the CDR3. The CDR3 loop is CASSRLIQPQHF. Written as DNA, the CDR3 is TGTGCCAGCAGTCGTCTGATTCAGCCCCAGCATTTT.

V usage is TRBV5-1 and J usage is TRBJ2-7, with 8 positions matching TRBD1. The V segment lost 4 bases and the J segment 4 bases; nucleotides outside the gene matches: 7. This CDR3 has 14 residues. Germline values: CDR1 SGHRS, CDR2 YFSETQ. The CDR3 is CASSLTGEAYEQYF. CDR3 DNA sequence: TGCGCCAGCAGCCTGACAGGGGAGGCGTACGAGCAGTACTTC.

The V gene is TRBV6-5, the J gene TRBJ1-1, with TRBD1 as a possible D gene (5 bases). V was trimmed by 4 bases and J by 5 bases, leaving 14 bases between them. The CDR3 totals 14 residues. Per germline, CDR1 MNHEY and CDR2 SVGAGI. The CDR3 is CASSLTGTATEAFF. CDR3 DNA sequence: TGTGCCAGCAGTTTGACCGGGACGGCGACTGAAGCTTTCTTT.

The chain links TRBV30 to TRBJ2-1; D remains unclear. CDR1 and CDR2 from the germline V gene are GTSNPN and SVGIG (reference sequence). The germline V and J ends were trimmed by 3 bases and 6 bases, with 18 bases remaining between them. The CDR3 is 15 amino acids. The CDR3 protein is CAWSHPPRWGNEQFF. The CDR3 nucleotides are TGTGCCTGGAGCCACCCTCCCCGTTGGGGCAATGAGCAGTTCTTC.

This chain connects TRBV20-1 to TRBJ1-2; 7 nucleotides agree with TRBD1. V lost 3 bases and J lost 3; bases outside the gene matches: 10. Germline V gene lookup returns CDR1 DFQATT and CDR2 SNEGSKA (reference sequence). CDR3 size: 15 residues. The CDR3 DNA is TGCAGTGCTAGTTCTGGGGAGGGGGCTCACTATGGCTACACCTTC. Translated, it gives CSASSGEGAHYGYTF.

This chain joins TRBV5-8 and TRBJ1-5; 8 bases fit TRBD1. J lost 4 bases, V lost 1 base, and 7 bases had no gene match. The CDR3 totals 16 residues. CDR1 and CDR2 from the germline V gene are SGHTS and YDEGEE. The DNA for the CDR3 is TGTGCCAGCAGCTTGTTGGGGGGACAGGATAATCAGCCCCAGCATTTT. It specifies CASSLLGGQDNQPQHF. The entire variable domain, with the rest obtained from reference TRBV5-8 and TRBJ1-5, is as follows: EAGVTQSPTHLIKTRGQQATLRCSPISGHTSVYWYQQALGLGLQFLLWYDEGEERNRGNFPPRFSGRQFPNYSSELNVNALELEDSALYLCASSLLGGQDNQPQHFGDGTRLSIL.